This TCR beta chain is from a study of neoadjuvant anti-PD-1 for oral cavity cancer. Study-wide points: PBMC Gini-index clonality exceeded responders' in non-responders post-nivolumab. Each response group had just a few patients in TCR analyses.

Produced via immunoSEQ multiplex PCR; TCRdb's table is partial and in-frame only. The sample includes around 62,000 clones, 79% of them seen just once. This CDR3 has 13 amino acids. V was cut by 4 bases and J by 5 bases, with 12 bases left in between. The V gene's germline CDR1 is SGHRS and CDR2 YFSETQ. Patients had HPV-negative, locally advanced oral cavity squamous cell carcinoma. No culture or expansion preceded analysis of these blood cells. In regard to this clone: Its specificity is not known.

The clonotype comes from a person between 40 and 80 years old with oral cavity squamous cell carcinoma. Sequences were derived from PBMCs, sampled before nivolumab (anti-PD-1) treatment. The rearrangement uses TRBV5-1 and TRBJ2-5, with D maybe TRBD2 (5 bases). CDR3 DNA sequence: TGCGCCAGCAGCCTTCAACCGGGGGAGACCCAGTACTTC. This encodes CASSLQPGETQYF. The entire variable domain, with the rest obtained from reference TRBV5-1 and TRBJ2-5, is as follows: KAGVTQTPRYLIKTRGQQVTLSCSPISGHRSVSWYQQTPGQGLQFLFEYFSETQRNKGNFPGRFSGRQFSNSRSEMNVSTLELGDSALYLCASSLQPGETQYFGPGTRLLVL.